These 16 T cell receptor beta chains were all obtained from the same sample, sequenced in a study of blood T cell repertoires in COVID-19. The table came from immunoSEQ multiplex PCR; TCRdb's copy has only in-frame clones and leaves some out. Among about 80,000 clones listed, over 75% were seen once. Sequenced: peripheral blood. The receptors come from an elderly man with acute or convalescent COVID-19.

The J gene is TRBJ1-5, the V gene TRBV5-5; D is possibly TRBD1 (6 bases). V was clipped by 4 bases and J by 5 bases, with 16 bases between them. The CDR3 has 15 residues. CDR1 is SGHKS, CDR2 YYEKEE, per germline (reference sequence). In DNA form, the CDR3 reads TGTGCCAGCAGCGGAACGGGGGGACAATATCAGCCCCAGCATTTT. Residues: CASSGTGGQYQPQHF.

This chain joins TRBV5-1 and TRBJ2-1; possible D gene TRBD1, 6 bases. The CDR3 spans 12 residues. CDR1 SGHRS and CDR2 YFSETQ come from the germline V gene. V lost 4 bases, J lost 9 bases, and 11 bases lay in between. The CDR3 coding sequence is TGCGCCAGCAGCGAACAGGGTGCTGAGCAGTTCTTC. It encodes CASSEQGAEQFF.

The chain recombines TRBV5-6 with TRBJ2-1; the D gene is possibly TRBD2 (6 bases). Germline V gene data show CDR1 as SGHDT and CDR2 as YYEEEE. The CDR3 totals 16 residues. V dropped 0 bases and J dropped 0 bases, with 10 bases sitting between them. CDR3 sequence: CASSLAGGGSYNEQFF. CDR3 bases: TGTGCCAGCAGCTTGGCCGGGGGTGGCTCCTACAATGAGCAGTTCTTC.

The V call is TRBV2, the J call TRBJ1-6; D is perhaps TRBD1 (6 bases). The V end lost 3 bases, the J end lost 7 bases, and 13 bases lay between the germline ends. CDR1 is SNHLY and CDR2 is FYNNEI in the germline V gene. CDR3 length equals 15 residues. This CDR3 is CASSDSGRGNSPLHF. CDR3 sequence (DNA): TGTGCCAGCAGTGACTCTGGGAGGGGGAATTCACCCCTCCACTTT.

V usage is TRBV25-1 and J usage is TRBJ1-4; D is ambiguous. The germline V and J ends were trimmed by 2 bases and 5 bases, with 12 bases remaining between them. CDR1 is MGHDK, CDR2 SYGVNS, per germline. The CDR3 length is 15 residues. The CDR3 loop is CASSEPYRRNEKLFF. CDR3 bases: TGTGCCAGCAGTGAACCTTATCGCAGGAATGAAAAACTGTTTTTT.

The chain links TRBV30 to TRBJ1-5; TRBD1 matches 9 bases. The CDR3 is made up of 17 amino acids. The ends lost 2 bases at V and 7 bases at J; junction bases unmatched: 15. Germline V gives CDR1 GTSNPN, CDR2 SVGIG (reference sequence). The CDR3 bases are TGTGCCTGGAGTTTTTTAGGGACAGGGCCTTCGAGGCAGCCCCAGCATTTT. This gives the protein CAWSFLGTGPSRQPQHF.

Here the CDR3 DNA reads TGTGCCAGCAGTTTCTCCTTAAATCAGCCCCAGCATTTT. Its protein product is CASSFSLNQPQHF. The rearrangement uses TRBV6-2 or TRBV6-3 and TRBJ1-5; no clear D gene. V gave up 4 bases and J gave up 4 bases, with 8 bases separating them. From germline, CDR1 is MNHEY and CDR2 SVGEGT. The CDR3 sequence is 13 residues long.

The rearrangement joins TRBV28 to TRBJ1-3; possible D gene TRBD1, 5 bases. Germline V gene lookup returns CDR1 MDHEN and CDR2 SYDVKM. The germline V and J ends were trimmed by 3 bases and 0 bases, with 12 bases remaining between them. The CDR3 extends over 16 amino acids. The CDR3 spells CASSFASRASGNTIYF. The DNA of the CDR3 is TGTGCCAGCAGTTTCGCCTCCAGGGCCTCTGGAAACACCATATATTTT.

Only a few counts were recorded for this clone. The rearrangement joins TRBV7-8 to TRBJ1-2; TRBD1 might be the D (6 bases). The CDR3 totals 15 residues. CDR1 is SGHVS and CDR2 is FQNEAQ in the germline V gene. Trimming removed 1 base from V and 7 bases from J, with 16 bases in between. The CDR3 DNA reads TGTGCCAGCAGCTTAGTGGCTGGGGGCTGGGGTGGCTACACCTTC. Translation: CASSLVAGGWGGYTF.

The CDR3 nucleotides are TGTGCCAGCTCACCACGCGGGGACGAGCAGTACTTC. It translates to CASSPRGDEQYF. V usage is TRBV18 and J usage is TRBJ2-7; TRBD2 might be the D (6 bases). The CDR3 sequence is 12 residues long. CDR1 is KGHSH, CDR2 LQKENI, per germline. Trimming cost V 1 base and J 5 bases, with 6 bases left between them.

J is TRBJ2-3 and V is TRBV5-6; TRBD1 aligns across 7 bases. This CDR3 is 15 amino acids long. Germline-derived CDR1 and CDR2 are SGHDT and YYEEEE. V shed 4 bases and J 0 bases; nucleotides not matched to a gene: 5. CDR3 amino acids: CASSTPGGSTDTQYF. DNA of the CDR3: TGTGCCAGCAGCACCCCAGGGGGTAGCACAGATACGCAGTATTTT. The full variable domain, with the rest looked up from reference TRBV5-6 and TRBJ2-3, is DAGVTQSPTHLIKTRGQQVTLRCSPKSGHDTVSWYQQALGQGPQFIFQYYEEEERQRGNFPDRFSGHQFPNYSSELNVNALLLGDSALYLCASSTPGGSTDTQYFGPGTRLTVL.

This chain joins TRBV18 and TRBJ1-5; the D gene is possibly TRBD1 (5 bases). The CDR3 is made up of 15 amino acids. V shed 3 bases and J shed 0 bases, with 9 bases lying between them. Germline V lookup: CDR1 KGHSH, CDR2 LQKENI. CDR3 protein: CASSPGGYSNQPQHF. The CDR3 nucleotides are TGTGCCAGCTCACCGGGGGGATATAGCAATCAGCCCCAGCATTTT.

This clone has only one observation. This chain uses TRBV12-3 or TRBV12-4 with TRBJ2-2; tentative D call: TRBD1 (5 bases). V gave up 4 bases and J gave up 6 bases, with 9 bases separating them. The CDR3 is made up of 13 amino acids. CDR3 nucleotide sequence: TGTGCCAGCAGTTCACCAGGGCCCGGGGAGCTGTTTTTT. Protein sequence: CASSSPGPGELFF.

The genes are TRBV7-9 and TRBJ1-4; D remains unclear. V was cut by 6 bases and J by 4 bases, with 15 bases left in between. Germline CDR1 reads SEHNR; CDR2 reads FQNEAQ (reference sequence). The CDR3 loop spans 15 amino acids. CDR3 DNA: TGTGCCAGCAGACCTCAGGTCCCCGGTAATGAAAAACTGTTTTTT. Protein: CASRPQVPGNEKLFF.

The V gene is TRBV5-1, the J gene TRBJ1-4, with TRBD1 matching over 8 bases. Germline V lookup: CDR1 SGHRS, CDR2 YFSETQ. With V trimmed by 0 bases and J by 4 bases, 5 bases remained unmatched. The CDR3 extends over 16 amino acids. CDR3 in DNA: TGCGCCAGCAGCTTGGACGGGACAGGCCGTAATGAAAAACTGTTTTTT. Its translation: CASSLDGTGRNEKLFF.

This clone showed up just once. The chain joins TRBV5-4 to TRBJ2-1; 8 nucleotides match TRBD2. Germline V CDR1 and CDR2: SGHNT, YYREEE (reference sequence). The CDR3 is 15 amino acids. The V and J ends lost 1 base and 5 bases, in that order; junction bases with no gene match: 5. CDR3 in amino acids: CASSLFSGVNNEQFF. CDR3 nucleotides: TGTGCCAGCAGCTTGTTTAGCGGGGTTAACAATGAGCAGTTCTTC.